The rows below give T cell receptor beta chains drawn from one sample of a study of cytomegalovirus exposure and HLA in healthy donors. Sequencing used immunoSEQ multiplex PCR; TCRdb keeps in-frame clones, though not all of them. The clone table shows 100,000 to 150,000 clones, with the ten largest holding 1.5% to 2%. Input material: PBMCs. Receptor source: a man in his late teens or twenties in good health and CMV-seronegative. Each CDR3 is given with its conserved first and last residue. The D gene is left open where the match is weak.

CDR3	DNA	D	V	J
CASSLGQNLLSSTDTQYF	TGTGCCAGCAGCTTAGGACAGAACTTACTTTCTAGCACAGATACGCAGTATTTT	NA	TRBV5-4	TRBJ2-3
CASSEGRGKDTQYF	TGTGCCAGCAGTGAAGGTAGAGGGAAAGATACGCAGTATTTT	NA	TRBV6-1	TRBJ2-3
CASSLPQGGSEQYF	TGTGCCAGCAGTTTACCTCAGGGTGGCAGCGAGCAGTACTTC	NA	TRBV28	TRBJ2-7
CASSFRDYQETQYF	TGCGCCAGCAGCTTCCGGGACTACCAAGAGACCCAGTACTTC	NA	TRBV5-1	TRBJ2-5
CASSSEELGKNIQYF	TGTGCCAGCAGTTCCGAGGAGTTGGGCAAAAACATTCAGTACTTC	NA	TRBV28	TRBJ2-4
CASSDSAGRSYGYTF	TGTGCCAGCAGTGACTCGGCGGGACGCTCCTATGGCTACACCTTC	NA	TRBV6-4	TRBJ1-2
CASSSQGSGSSYEQYF	TGTGCCAGCAGCTCCCAGGGTAGCGGGAGCTCCTACGAGCAGTACTTC	TRBD2	TRBV11-2	TRBJ2-7
CASSQDSQGGLNEQFF	TGCGCCAGCAGCCAAGACTCGCAGGGGGGTCTAAATGAGCAGTTCTTC	NA	TRBV4-3	TRBJ2-1
CASSLQGGNYEQYF	TGTGCCAGCAGTTTACAGGGCGGCAACTACGAGCAGTACTTC	NA	TRBV27	TRBJ2-7
CAISGAGLAYEQYF	TGTGCCATCAGTGGGGCGGGACTTGCTTACGAGCAGTACTTC	NA	TRBV10-3	TRBJ2-7
CASGAGGTDTQYF	TGTGCCAGCGGGGCGGGGGGCACAGATACGCAGTATTTT	TRBD2	TRBV28	TRBJ2-3
CASSLRGTEMYEQYF	TGTGCCAGCAGCTTAAGGGGGACAGAGATGTACGAGCAGTACTTC	TRBD1	TRBV11-2	TRBJ2-7
CASSNSGNTIYF	TGTGCCAGCTCTAATTCTGGAAACACCATATATTTT	NA	TRBV2	TRBJ1-3
CASSENRGYTF	TGTGCCAGCAGTGAGAACAGGGGATACACCTTC	TRBD1	TRBV2	TRBJ1-2
CASSPLDKYGYTF	TGTGCCAGCAGTCCATTGGACAAGTATGGCTACACCTTC	NA	TRBV6-1	TRBJ1-2
CASSFQGAGTEAFF	TGTGCCAGCAGTTTCCAGGGGGCGGGCACTGAAGCTTTCTTT	TRBD1	TRBV27	TRBJ1-1
CASSVVDTGPGTFGNTIYF	TGTGCCAGCAGCGTAGTGGACACAGGGCCGGGGACATTTGGAAACACCATATATTTT	NA	TRBV9	TRBJ1-3
CASSRGGVPNTGELFF	TGTGCCAGCAGCCGGGGGGGGGTGCCGAACACCGGGGAGCTGTTTTTT	TRBD2	TRBV9	TRBJ2-2
CASSLGGGRTEAFF	TGTGCCAGCAGTTTAGGAGGGGGCCGGACTGAAGCTTTCTTT	TRBD1	TRBV28	TRBJ1-1
CASSLIGQGAKATEAFF	TGTGCCAGCAGCTTAATTGGTCAGGGGGCTAAGGCGACTGAAGCTTTCTTT	TRBD1	TRBV7-9	TRBJ1-1
CASGTTGGEQYF	TGTGCCAGCGGTACGACAGGGGGCGAGCAGTACTTC	TRBD1	TRBV6-6	TRBJ2-7
CASSPPGLAGGLGNEQFF	TGTGCCAGCTCACCACCTGGACTAGCGGGAGGCTTGGGCAATGAGCAGTTCTTC	TRBD2	TRBV18	TRBJ2-1